The next 6 T cell receptor beta chains were all read from a single sample in a study of blood T cell repertoires in COVID-19. Some clones are missing from TCRdb's copy, which holds only in-frame ones; the method was immunoSEQ multiplex PCR. The data show 250,000 to 300,000 clones, 86% seen once. Sequencing was done on a sample of peripheral blood. Receptors originate from a woman aged 30 to 39 with active or convalescent COVID-19.

This chain connects TRBV5-5 to TRBJ1-1; D is unclear. The CDR3 has 17 residues. Germline V gene data show CDR1 as SGHKS and CDR2 as YYEKEE (reference sequence). The V end lost 1 base, the J end lost 0 bases, and 16 bases lay between the germline ends. As DNA, the CDR3 is TGTGCCAGCAGCTTGATTCCAGAATCAATCATGAACACTGAAGCTTTCTTT. It encodes CASSLIPESIMNTEAFF.

This clone was observed a single time. The chain couples TRBV30 to TRBJ2-1, with a weak D call TRBD1 (6 bases). The CDR3 is 14 residues long. The germline V and J ends were trimmed by 5 bases and 6 bases, with 17 bases remaining between them. CDR1 and CDR2 from the germline V gene are GTSNPN and SVGIG (reference sequence). The CDR3 DNA follows: TGTGCCTGGGACCCTGACAGGTTGGGCAATGAGCAGTTCTTC. Protein sequence: CAWDPDRLGNEQFF. Based on the CDR3 plus reference TRBV30 and TRBJ2-1, the full variable domain is SQTIHQWPATLVQPVGSPLSLECTVEGTSNPNLYWYRQAAGRGLQLLFYSVGIGQISSEVPQNLSASRPQDRQFILSSKKLLLSDSGFYLCAWDPDRLGNEQFFGPGTRLTVL.

This chain joins TRBV28 and TRBJ2-1, with TRBD1 as a possible D gene (7 bases). Germline CDR1 is MDHEN and CDR2 is SYDVKM. The V gene lost 6 bases and the J gene lost 9 bases, with 21 bases spanning the gap. The CDR3 runs 15 residues. The CDR3 spells CASRYRGIKGGEQFF. Written as DNA, the CDR3 is TGTGCCAGCAGGTACAGGGGAATTAAGGGGGGTGAGCAGTTCTTC.

V usage is TRBV7-6 and J usage is TRBJ2-3, with D possibly being TRBD1 (5 bases). The CDR3 sequence is 15 residues long. The germline gives CDR1 SGHVS, CDR2 FNYEAQ. V was trimmed by 5 bases and J by 2 bases, leaving 14 bases between them. CDR3 bases: TGTGCCAGCAGCCCGGCCGCAGGGTACACAGATACGCAGTATTTT. Amino acids: CASSPAAGYTDTQYF.

This clone was counted between two and nine times. This chain joins TRBV7-8 and TRBJ1-1; possible D gene TRBD1, 5 bases. This CDR3 is built from 14 residues. The V end lost 1 base, the J end lost 5 bases, and 11 bases lay between the germline ends. Germline CDR1 and CDR2: SGHVS and FQNEAQ. CDR3 sequence (DNA): TGTGCCAGCAGCTTAGTCGGGGGGAGAACTGAAGCTTTCTTT. Translation gives CASSLVGGRTEAFF.

The rearrangement uses TRBV27 and TRBJ2-7; D may be TRBD1 (6 bases). The CDR3 consists of 15 residues. The germline V and J ends were trimmed by 6 bases and 0 bases, with 15 bases remaining between them. Looked up from germline, CDR1 is MNHEY and CDR2 is SMNVEV (reference sequence). The CDR3 reads CASSRAWTDSYEQYF. The CDR3 DNA follows: TGTGCCAGCAGCCGGGCCTGGACAGACTCCTACGAGCAGTACTTC.